The clone carrying this TCR beta chain has at least ten counts. The antigen is undetermined. This entry is derived from a study of post-analysis software for immune sequencing data. Whole-study findings and limits: Controls had lower frequencies than patients of about 5 TRBV segments, which included TRBV5-6, TRBV5-1 and TRBV20-1. Significantly decreased normalized Chao1 diversity was recorded for multiple sclerosis patients relative to controls.

Presence of unique molecular identifiers characterized the TCR beta cDNA libraries. TCRdb re-analysed the PCR reads in MiXCR, keeping a single row per CDR3 protein. The sample has under 200,000 distinct CDR3 sequences, 25% to 30% seen once. V lost 0 bases, J lost 0 bases, and 15 bases lay in between. The CDR3 contains 17 residues. The germline CDR1 and CDR2 sequences are LGHDT and YNNKEL (reference sequence). Sequenced material: blood. This sequence joins TRBV3-1 and TRBJ2-7; no reliable D call. The clonotype comes from a girl aged 2-17 years with multiple sclerosis. Here the CDR3 reads CASSQDLSFGYSYEQYF. CDR3 bases: TGTGCCAGCAGCCAAGATCTATCCTTCGGTTACTCCTACGAGCAGTACTTC.